This note documents a single TCR beta chain sequence. Antigen unknown. Germline V lookup: CDR1 SGHRS, CDR2 YFSETQ. V shed 0 bases and J shed 0 bases, with 10 bases lying between them. The CDR3 is 15 amino acids. Assay used: immunoSEQ multiplex PCR; TCRdb lists only in-frame clones, some missing. The sample carries 120,000 to 150,000 clones, 88% recorded once. The sample originates from a study of T cell responses to AZD1222 COVID-19 vaccine. Study-level points and caveats: The number of AZD1222 recipients seropositive at baseline was only 5 to 7.

The chain couples TRBV5-1 to TRBJ2-7; unclear D gene. Source: peripheral blood, taken 28 days after the second dose of the MenACWY control vaccine. The TCR comes from an adult who received the MenACWY meningococcal vaccine as a control. The CDR3 here is CASSLAMGISYEQYF. CDR3 coding DNA: TGCGCCAGCAGCTTGGCCATGGGGATCTCCTACGAGCAGTACTTC.